Presented here are 6 T cell receptor beta chains from one specimen sequenced in a study of cytomegalovirus exposure and HLA in healthy donors. Primers for the PCR totalled 60 Vbeta and 13 Jbeta. The method was immunoSEQ multiplex PCR; TCRdb's version includes in-frame clones alone and lacks a portion of them. Among about 140,000 clones, roughly 80% were seen once, and the ten largest hold 2.5% to 3%. Source material: PBMCs. Every receptor here comes from a woman aged 30 to 39 in good health and CMV-seronegative.

This chain uses TRBV30 with TRBJ2-7, with 8 bases that match TRBD1. CDR1 and CDR2 from the germline V gene are GTSNPN and SVGIG (reference sequence). CDR3 length: 13 residues. With 3 bases clipped from V and 1 base from J, the junction kept 2 bases outside the gene matches. In DNA, the CDR3 is TGTGCCTGGAGGAGACAGGGGTCCTACGAGCAGTACTTC. This gives the protein CAWRRQGSYEQYF.

V is TRBV7-8 and J is TRBJ2-1; possible D gene TRBD2, 7 bases. V lost 3 bases, J lost 6 bases, and 24 bases lay in between. The germline gives CDR1 SGHVS, CDR2 FQNEAQ. The CDR3 spans 18 residues. The DNA for the CDR3 is TGTGCCAGCAGCTTCAGCCGCTTTCGGGGGGCGCAGGGCAATGAGCAGTTCTTC. Its translation: CASSFSRFRGAQGNEQFF.

The V call is TRBV28, the J call TRBJ2-3; D is possibly TRBD2 (5 bases). CDR3 length: 15 amino acids. Germline loops: CDR1 MDHEN, CDR2 SYDVKM. V was pared by 2 bases and J by 2 bases, with 11 bases between. This CDR3 is CASSLRRAYTDTQYF. The DNA for the CDR3 is TGTGCCAGCAGTTTAAGGCGGGCTTACACAGATACGCAGTATTTT.

V and J are TRBV29-1 and TRBJ1-2; 9 positions agree with TRBD1. CDR1 is SQVTM, CDR2 ANQGSEA, per germline. The CDR3 loop spans 13 amino acids. V lost 6 bases to trimming and J lost 6 bases; unmatched junction nucleotides: 8. In nucleotides, the CDR3 is TGCAGCGTAGTGGGGACAGGGTCTCATGGCTACACCTTC. It specifies CSVVGTGSHGYTF.

The rearrangement joins TRBV14 to TRBJ1-5, with 10 bases that match TRBD1. V was pared by 8 bases and J by 1 base, with 14 bases of the junction left unmatched. Germline CDR1 and CDR2: SGHDN and FVKESK. The CDR3 runs to 18 residues. CDR3 protein: CASRHGTGAVGSNQPQHF. The CDR3 nucleotides are TGTGCCAGCCGACACGGGACAGGGGCGGTCGGGAGCAATCAGCCCCAGCATTTT.

This clone was observed once. Here the CDR3 DNA reads TGTGCCAGCTCACCACCCGGAGCGGGGAGCACAGATACGCAGTATTTT. Its translation is CASSPPGAGSTDTQYF. V and J are TRBV18 and TRBJ2-3, with 7 bases that match TRBD2. This CDR3 region has 16 residues. V lost 0 bases, J lost 0 bases, and 3 bases stayed unmatched. Germline CDR1 KGHSH, CDR2 LQKENI.